One and the same sample provided the 3 T cell receptor beta chains below, sequenced in a study of post-analysis software for immune sequencing data. General study points: Among roughly five TRBV segments more frequent in patients than controls were TRBV5-6, TRBV5-1 and TRBV20-1.

Unique molecular identifiers were built into the TCR beta cDNA libraries. TCRdb reprocessed the PCR reads with MiXCR, giving one entry per CDR3 protein. In the table there are hundreds of thousands of distinct CDR3 sequences, 44% of which are singletons. These TCRs' antigens remain unknown. Sequences were obtained from blood. The receptors come from a girl between 5 and 17 years old with multiple sclerosis.

This clonotype has more than one count but fewer than ten. The rearrangement uses TRBV24-1 and TRBJ2-5, with TRBD1 as a possible D gene (7 bases). Matching the DNA end better, TRBJ2-7 makes the J call doubtful. Germline V gene data show CDR1 as KGHDR and CDR2 as SFDVKD. CDR3 length: 15 residues. The CDR3 DNA reads TGTGCCACCAGTGATGGACGACAGGGAGGTAGCGAGCAGTACTTC. Translating gives CATSDGRQGGSEQYF.

J is TRBJ2-1 and V is TRBV29-1; D is unclear. This CDR3 comprises 14 residues. The germline V gene has CDR1 SQVTM and CDR2 ANQGSEA. The V and J ends lost 7 bases and 0 bases respectively, with 13 bases between them. The CDR3 loop is CSASRSLSYNEQFF. The DNA for the CDR3 is TGCAGCGCCTCAAGGTCTCTCTCCTACAATGAGCAGTTCTTC.

The V and J genes are TRBV12-3 or TRBV12-4 and TRBJ2-1; D is unclear. The CDR3 extends over 14 amino acids. The ends were cut back, 4 bases at V and 8 bases at J, with 15 bases in the middle. The CDR3 nucleotides are TGTGCCAGCAGTTCCCTGGGTCCGGTGGATGAGCAGTTCTTC. Its protein product is CASSSLGPVDEQFF.